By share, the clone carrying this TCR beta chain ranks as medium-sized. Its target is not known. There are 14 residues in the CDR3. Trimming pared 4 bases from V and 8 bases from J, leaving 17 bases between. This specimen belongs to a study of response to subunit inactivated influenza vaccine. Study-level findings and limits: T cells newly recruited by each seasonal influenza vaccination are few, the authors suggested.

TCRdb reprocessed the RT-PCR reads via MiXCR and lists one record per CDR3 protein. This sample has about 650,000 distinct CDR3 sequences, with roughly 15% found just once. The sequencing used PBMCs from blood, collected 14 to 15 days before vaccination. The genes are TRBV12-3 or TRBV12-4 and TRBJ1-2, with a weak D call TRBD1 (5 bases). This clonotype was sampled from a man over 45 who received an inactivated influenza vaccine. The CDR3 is CASSWPGGARGYTF. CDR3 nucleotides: TGTGCCAGCAGTTGGCCTGGAGGGGCGCGCGGCTACACCTTC.